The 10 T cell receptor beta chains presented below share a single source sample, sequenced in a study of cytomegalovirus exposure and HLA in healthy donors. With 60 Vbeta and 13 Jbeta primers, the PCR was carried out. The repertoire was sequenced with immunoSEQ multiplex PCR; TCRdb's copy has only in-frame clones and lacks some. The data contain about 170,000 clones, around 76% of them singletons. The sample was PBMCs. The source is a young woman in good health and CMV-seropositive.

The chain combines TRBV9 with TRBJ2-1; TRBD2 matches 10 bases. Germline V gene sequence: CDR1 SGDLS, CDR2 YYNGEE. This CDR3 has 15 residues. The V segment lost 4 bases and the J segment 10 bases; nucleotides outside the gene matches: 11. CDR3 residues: CASSLAASGSREQFF. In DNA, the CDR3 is TGTGCCAGCAGCCTAGCCGCTAGCGGGAGTCGAGAGCAGTTCTTC.

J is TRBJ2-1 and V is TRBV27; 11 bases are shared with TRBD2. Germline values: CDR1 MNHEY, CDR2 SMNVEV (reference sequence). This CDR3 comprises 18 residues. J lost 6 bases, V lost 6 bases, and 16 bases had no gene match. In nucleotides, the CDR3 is TGTGCCAGCAGCTTAGCGGGGGGGGAATATAAAGTACGCAATGAGCAGTTCTTC. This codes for CASSLAGGEYKVRNEQFF.

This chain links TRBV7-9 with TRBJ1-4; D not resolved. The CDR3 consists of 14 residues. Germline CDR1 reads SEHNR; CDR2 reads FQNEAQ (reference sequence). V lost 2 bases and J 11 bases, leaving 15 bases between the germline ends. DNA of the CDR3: TGTGCCAGCAGCTTATCAGAGAGGGTCAAGAAACTGTTTTTT. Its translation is CASSLSERVKKLFF.

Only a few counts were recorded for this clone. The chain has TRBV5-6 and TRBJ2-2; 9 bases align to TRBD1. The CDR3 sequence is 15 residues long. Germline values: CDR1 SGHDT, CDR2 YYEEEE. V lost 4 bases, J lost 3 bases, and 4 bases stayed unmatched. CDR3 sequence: CASSTGGLDTGELFF. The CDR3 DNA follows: TGTGCCAGCAGCACAGGGGGCTTGGACACCGGGGAGCTGTTTTTT.

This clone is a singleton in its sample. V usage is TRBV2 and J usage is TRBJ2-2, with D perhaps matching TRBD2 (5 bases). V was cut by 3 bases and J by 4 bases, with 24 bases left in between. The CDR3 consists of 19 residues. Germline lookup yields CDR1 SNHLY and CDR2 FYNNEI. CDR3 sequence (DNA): TGTGCCAGCAGTGACCCTCGGTCACCACTAAGCGGTCGCACCGGGGAGCTGTTTTTT. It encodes CASSDPRSPLSGRTGELFF.

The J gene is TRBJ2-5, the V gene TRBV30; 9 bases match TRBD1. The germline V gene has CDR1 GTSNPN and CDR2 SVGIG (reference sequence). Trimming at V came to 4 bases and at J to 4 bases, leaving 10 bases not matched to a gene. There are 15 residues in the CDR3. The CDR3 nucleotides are TGTGCCTGGACGACGGGCGACAGGGGGGGAGAGACCCAGTACTTC. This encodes CAWTTGDRGGETQYF.

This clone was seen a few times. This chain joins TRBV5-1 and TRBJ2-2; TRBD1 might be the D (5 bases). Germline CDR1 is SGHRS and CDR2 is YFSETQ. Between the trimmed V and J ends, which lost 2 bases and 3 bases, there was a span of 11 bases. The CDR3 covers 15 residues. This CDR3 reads CASSFSGLDTGELFF. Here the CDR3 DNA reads TGCGCCAGCAGCTTCTCAGGGCTCGACACCGGGGAGCTGTTTTTT.

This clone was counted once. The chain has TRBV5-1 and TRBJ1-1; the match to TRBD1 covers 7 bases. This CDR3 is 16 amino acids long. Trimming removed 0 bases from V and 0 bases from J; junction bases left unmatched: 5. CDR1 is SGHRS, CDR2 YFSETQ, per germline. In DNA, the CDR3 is TGCGCCAGCAGCTTGGCCACAGGGGCCATGAACACTGAAGCTTTCTTT. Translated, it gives CASSLATGAMNTEAFF.

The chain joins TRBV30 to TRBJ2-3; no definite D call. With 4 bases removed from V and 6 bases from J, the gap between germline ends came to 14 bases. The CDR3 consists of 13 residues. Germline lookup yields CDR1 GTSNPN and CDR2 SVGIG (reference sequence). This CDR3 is CAWNSAGPDTQYF. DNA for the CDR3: TGTGCCTGGAACTCAGCTGGGCCGGATACGCAGTATTTT.

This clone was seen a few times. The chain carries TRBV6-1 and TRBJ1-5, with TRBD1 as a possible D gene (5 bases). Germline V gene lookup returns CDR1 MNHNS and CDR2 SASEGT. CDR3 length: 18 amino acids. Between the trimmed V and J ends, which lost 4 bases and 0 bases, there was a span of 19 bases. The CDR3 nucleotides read TGTGCCAGCAGTGTGACAGCAACCAGTCGGATTAGCAATCAGCCCCAGCATTTT. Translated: CASSVTATSRISNQPQHF.